The rows below give T cell receptor beta chains drawn from one sample of a study of blood T cell repertoires in COVID-19. TCRdb keeps only in-frame clones here, not all; method: immunoSEQ multiplex PCR. The sample includes roughly 210,000 clones, 80% to 85% of them seen just once. Material: peripheral blood. Receptors were obtained from a woman aged 80 or older with COVID-19, enrolled during active disease. CDR3s include the opening cysteine and the closing phenylalanine or tryptophan. D genes are given only for firm matches. Some rows mark clone size as missing; the rest say once, few, many or name a class of expanded clone.

d_call clone_size j_call v_call cdr3_aa cdr3_nt
TRBD1 once TRBJ1-2 TRBV7-3 CASSSGQTDYGYTF TGTGCCAGCAGCTCGGGACAGACCGACTATGGCTACACCTTC
- once TRBJ2-6 TRBV7-2 CASSLASSGANVLTF TGTGCCAGCAGCTTAGCCAGCTCTGGGGCCAACGTCCTGACTTTC
- - TRBJ2-2 TRBV6-6 CASSYSSTGELFF TGTGCCAGCAGTTACTCCTCCACCGGGGAGCTGTTTTTT
- - TRBJ1-2 TRBV5-4 CASSLVKQKGYTF TGTGCCAGCAGCTTGGTGAAACAGAAGGGCTACACCTTC
- - TRBJ2-1 TRBV28 CASRGGAQSYNEQFF TGTGCCAGCAGGGGGGGGGCCCAATCCTACAATGAGCAGTTCTTC
- few TRBJ2-2 TRBV18 CASSPPRNTGELFF TGTGCCAGCTCACCACCCAGGAACACCGGGGAGCTGTTTTTT
TRBD1 - TRBJ1-1 TRBV7-2 CASSATGGIDTEAFF TGTGCCAGCAGCGCGACAGGGGGCATTGACACTGAAGCTTTCTTT
- - TRBJ1-2 TRBV28 CASSLVTVFGYTF TGTGCCAGCAGCCTCGTGACAGTGTTTGGCTACACCTTC
TRBD2 - TRBJ2-2 TRBV6-1 CASSELAGGPIGELFF TGTGCCAGCAGTGAATTAGCGGGGGGGCCTATCGGGGAGCTGTTTTTT
TRBD1 - TRBJ1-5 TRBV28 CASSFTQGGQPQHF TGTGCCAGCAGTTTTACACAGGGGGGTCAGCCCCAGCATTTT
TRBD1 - TRBJ2-7 TRBV6-2/TRBV6-3 CASSSPGQGYEQYF TGTGCCAGCAGTTCCCCGGGACAGGGCTACGAGCAGTACTTC
- - TRBJ1-3 TRBV11-3 CASSLDSYSGNTIYF TGTGCCAGCAGCTTAGACTCCTACTCTGGAAACACCATATATTTT
TRBD1 - TRBJ2-7 TRBV5-4 CASSVGQGPRDEQYF TGTGCCAGCAGCGTCGGACAGGGGCCTAGGGACGAGCAGTACTTC
TRBD1 - TRBJ1-1 TRBV18 CASSPGVTGGGEAFF TGTGCCAGCTCACCAGGGGTCACAGGGGGAGGTGAAGCTTTCTTT
TRBD2 - TRBJ2-1 TRBV7-8 CASSLVGRGGTYNEQFF TGTGCCAGCAGCTTAGTAGGGCGGGGGGGCACCTACAATGAGCAGTTCTTC
TRBD2 few TRBJ2-3 TRBV13 CASSPLSGGGSYTQYF TGTGCCAGCAGTCCCCTAAGCGGGGGGGGGAGCTATACGCAGTATTTT
TRBD2 - TRBJ2-7 TRBV27 CASSVGGTSGTYEQYF TGTGCCAGCAGCGTTGGGGGGACTAGCGGCACCTACGAGCAGTACTTC
TRBD1 - TRBJ2-5 TRBV19 CASSRTGSQETQYF TGTGCCAGTAGTAGGACAGGATCCCAAGAGACCCAGTACTTC
- - TRBJ2-3 TRBV2 CASSEVGGGPVDTQYF TGTGCCAGCAGTGAAGTTGGGGGGGGGCCCGTAGATACGCAGTATTTT
TRBD2 - TRBJ2-1 TRBV28 CASSFIFRASGGLSYNEQFF TGTGCCAGCAGTTTTATATTCCGGGCTAGCGGGGGACTCTCCTACAATGAGCAGTTCTTC
TRBD1 - TRBJ1-2 TRBV6-6 CASSYLGQSGYTF TGTGCCAGCAGTTACTTGGGACAGAGTGGCTACACCTTC
TRBD2 - TRBJ2-3 TRBV6-5 CASSPPGLVTDTQYF TGTGCCAGCAGTCCACCGGGACTAGTCACAGATACGCAGTATTTT
TRBD1 - TRBJ1-1 TRBV18 CASSGQGFSEAFF TGTGCCAGCTCGGGACAGGGGTTCTCTGAAGCTTTCTTT
- - TRBJ1-3 TRBV9 CASSGDRSSGNTIYF TGTGCCAGCAGCGGCGACAGGTCCTCTGGAAACACCATATATTTT
TRBD1 - TRBJ1-2 TRBV6-5 CASIAGGGNNGYTF TGTGCCAGCATCGCAGGGGGCGGTAATAATGGCTACACCTTC
- - TRBJ1-1 TRBV18 CASSPAEGSSSNTEAFF TGTGCCAGCTCACCAGCCGAGGGTTCCTCTTCGAACACTGAAGCTTTCTTT
- - TRBJ1-1 TRBV29-1 CSTSRGEAEAFF TGCAGCACGTCCAGGGGAGAGGCTGAAGCTTTCTTT
- - TRBJ2-4 TRBV4-1 CASSQEGGRVKNIQYF TGCGCCAGCAGCCAAGAGGGGGGGCGCGTCAAAAACATTCAGTACTTC
- once TRBJ2-3 TRBV19 CASGKGTSTDTQYF TGTGCCAGTGGAAAGGGGACAAGCACAGATACGCAGTATTTT
TRBD2 - TRBJ2-5 TRBV19 CASSISLAVGETQYF TGTGCCAGTAGTATATCACTAGCGGTAGGAGAGACCCAGTACTTC
TRBD2 - TRBJ2-1 TRBV7-2 CASSPTRTRSEQFF TGTGCCAGCAGCCCAACTCGGACTAGGAGTGAGCAGTTCTTC
TRBD1 - TRBJ1-1 TRBV7-2 CASSLGQGNTEAFF TGTGCCAGCAGCTTGGGACAGGGCAACACTGAAGCTTTCTTT
TRBD1 few TRBJ1-2 TRBV13 CASSAARDRSSGYTF TGTGCCAGCAGCGCCGCGCGGGACAGAAGCAGTGGCTACACCTTC
TRBD2 - TRBJ2-1 TRBV19 CASSIGTSGANEQFF TGTGCCAGTAGTATCGGGACTAGCGGGGCAAATGAGCAGTTCTTC
TRBD1 - TRBJ1-2 TRBV5-1 CASSLGDRGRNYGYTF TGCGCCAGCAGCTTGGGGGACAGGGGACGTAACTATGGCTACACCTTC
- - TRBJ2-2 TRBV30 CAWSVRVGNTGELFF TGTGCCTGGAGTGTACGGGTAGGGAACACCGGGGAGCTGTTTTTT